This TCR beta chain derives from a study of shared clonotypes between healthy human individuals. TCRdb keeps only in-frame clones here, not all; method: immunoSEQ multiplex PCR. This table has 2 million to 2.5 million clones, under 95% appearing once. CD45RA-negative memory and CD45RA+ naive subsets were split from the CD4+ cells. This CDR3 comprises 12 residues. V lost 7 bases and J 0 bases, leaving 8 bases between the germline ends. Germline values: CDR1 SGHTS, CDR2 YDEGEE. The chain is built from TRBV5-8 and TRBJ2-7, with a weak D call TRBD2 (5 bases). The sequenced sample was naive CD4+ T cells from PBMCs. Subset reported: CD45RA+ positively selected. The TCR originated in a man younger than 35 in good health. Some clones in this sample may be carry-over from other donors' samples. The CDR3 DNA reads TGTGCCAGCTATGGAGGCTCCTACGAGCAGTACTTC. Translated, it gives CASYGGSYEQYF.